The clone carrying this TCR beta chain was observed a handful of times. Germline V gene data show CDR1 as SNHLY and CDR2 as FYNNEI. There are 12 residues in the CDR3. V shed 4 bases and J shed 6 bases, with 6 bases lying between them. The sample belongs to a study of human T cells and chemical hapten exposure. Time point meaning: pre-sensitization, week 0. The treatment denotes: therapeutic diphenylcyclopropenone sensitization with weekly scalp DPC. The library tagged individual cDNA molecules with unique molecular identifiers. TCRdb recomputed calls from the RACE reads with MiXCR, one row per CDR3 protein. The sample has some 300,000 distinct CDR3 sequences, 5% to 6.5% seen once.

The genes are TRBV2 and TRBJ2-2; D remains ambiguous. The TCR was taken from a woman younger than 35 with alopecia areata. Some clones in this sample may be carry-over from other donors' samples. This material consisted of whole blood, taken in connection with sensitization to the hapten diphenylcyclopropenone (DPC). The CDR3 region has the DNA TGTGCCAGCAGTGCTGAGTCCGGGGAGCTGTTTTTT. It yields the protein CASSAESGELFF.